The rows below give T cell receptor beta chains drawn from one sample of a study of T cell responses to AZD1222 COVID-19 vaccine. Produced via immunoSEQ multiplex PCR; TCRdb's table is partial and in-frame only. The sample consists of 120,000 or so clones, approximately 83% of them appearing once. Sequenced material: peripheral blood, taken on day 0 of AZD1222 vaccination. The source of these receptors is an adult in good health. Each CDR3 is given with its conserved first and last residue. The order of the fields is J gene, D gene, clone size, V gene, CDR3 DNA, CDR3 protein. A D gene is named only where the DNA matches it firmly. Clone size is stated in some rows and not others, as once, few, many or a class when expanded.

J: TRBJ1-2; D: TRBD1; size: once; V: TRBV30; DNA: TGTGCCTGGGGCCGGGACAGACCCTATGGCTACACCTTC; CDR3: CAWGRDRPYGYTF
J: TRBJ2-7; D: NA; size: NA; V: TRBV5-6; DNA: TGTGCCAGCAGCCAGGAGGGCTACGAGCAGTACTTC; CDR3: CASSQEGYEQYF
J: TRBJ1-2; D: TRBD1; size: NA; V: TRBV24-1; DNA: TGTGCCACCAGTGATGGACTAGACCGGGACAGTTTCTATGGCTACACCTTC; CDR3: CATSDGLDRDSFYGYTF
J: TRBJ2-2; D: NA; size: NA; V: TRBV6-4; DNA: TGTGCCAGCAGCCAAGACGGGTTAGGGACCGGGGAGCTGTTTTTT; CDR3: CASSQDGLGTGELFF
J: TRBJ2-7; D: TRBD1; size: medium-sized; V: TRBV5-1; DNA: TGCGCCAGCAGCTTGGGCATGACAGGGGATATGGACGAGCAGTACTTC; CDR3: CASSLGMTGDMDEQYF
J: TRBJ2-1; D: TRBD2; size: NA; V: TRBV19; DNA: TGTGCCAGTAGTACTAGCGGGAGGTCCTACAATGAGCAGTTCTTC; CDR3: CASSTSGRSYNEQFF
J: TRBJ2-7; D: TRBD2; size: NA; V: TRBV18; DNA: TGTGCCAGCTCCTCTACTAGCGGGAGTGTGAGTGAGCAGTACTTC; CDR3: CASSSTSGSVSEQYF
J: TRBJ1-4; D: TRBD1; size: NA; V: TRBV7-2; DNA: TGTGCCAGCAGCTCTCGACGAACAGGGGCTAATGAAAAACTGTTTTTT; CDR3: CASSSRRTGANEKLFF
J: TRBJ2-4; D: NA; size: NA; V: TRBV19; DNA: TGTGCCAGTAGTATCGGAATGCTAGCCAAAAACATTCAGTACTTC; CDR3: CASSIGMLAKNIQYF
J: TRBJ2-1; D: TRBD1; size: NA; V: TRBV5-5; DNA: TGTGCCAGCAGCAGCTTGGCCCCCGGGACAGGGAGCTACAATGAGCAGTTCTTC; CDR3: CASSSLAPGTGSYNEQFF
J: TRBJ1-2; D: NA; size: NA; V: TRBV7-3; DNA: TGTGCCAGCAGCTTTTCCCAGGGCTATGGCTACACCTTC; CDR3: CASSFSQGYGYTF
J: TRBJ2-7; D: NA; size: NA; V: TRBV7-6; DNA: TGTGCCAGCAGCTTATCCTACGAGCAGTACTTC; CDR3: CASSLSYEQYF
J: TRBJ1-2; D: NA; size: NA; V: TRBV4-2; DNA: TGTGCCAGCAGCCAAGTCCAAGGTGTGGAGGCCGGCTACACCTTC; CDR3: CASSQVQGVEAGYTF
J: TRBJ2-7; D: TRBD2; size: NA; V: TRBV4-2; DNA: TGTGCCAGCAGCCAAGCTCCGGGACTAGCGGGAGGGGGCGAGCAGTACTTC; CDR3: CASSQAPGLAGGGEQYF
J: TRBJ1-5; D: NA; size: NA; V: TRBV7-2; DNA: TGTGCCAGCAGCTTAGCGCTACGGGACGTTCAGCATTTT; CDR3: CASSLALRDVQHF
J: TRBJ1-2; D: NA; size: NA; V: TRBV6-5; DNA: TGTGCCAGCAGTTCTCCAAGGGGGGTTCAGGGCTACACCTTC; CDR3: CASSSPRGVQGYTF
J: TRBJ2-3; D: TRBD2; size: NA; V: TRBV18; DNA: TGTGCCAGCTCACTGGGGACTAGTACAGATACGCAGTATTTT; CDR3: CASSLGTSTDTQYF
J: TRBJ1-6; D: NA; size: NA; V: TRBV9; DNA: TGTGCCAGCAGCGTAGCTAAGGGGAGGTATTCACCCCTCCACTTT; CDR3: CASSVAKGRYSPLHF
J: TRBJ2-7; D: TRBD2; size: NA; V: TRBV11-2; DNA: TGTGCCAGCAGCCGAACCGCCGGGGGGGGCGGCGAGCAGTACTTC; CDR3: CASSRTAGGGGEQYF